One sample yielded the 13 T cell receptor beta chains listed below, sequenced in a study of blood T cells in healthy people across ages. A J-beta primer mix and a sample-barcoded 5' primer were used in a second PCR of about 7 to 12 cycles. One entry per CDR3 protein, called by TCRdb with MiXCR from the 5' RACE reads. Altogether under 1,100,000 distinct CDR3 sequences are present, 25% being singletons, with the ten largest covering less than 0.85%. These data were also reused for a study on T cells of mothers and their children.

The sequenced sample consisted of blood. These receptor sequences come from a girl aged 2 to 9 in good health.

In its sample, this clonotype was seen a few times. The chain carries TRBV15 and TRBJ1-5; 9 bases align to TRBD1. The ends lost 3 bases at V and 4 bases at J; junction bases unmatched: 1. The germline gives CDR1 LNHNV, CDR2 YYDKDF (reference sequence). The CDR3 has 14 residues. The CDR3 is CATSRTGGNQPQHF. CDR3 DNA sequence: TGTGCCACCAGCAGGACAGGGGGTAATCAGCCCCAGCATTTT. Full variable domain (missing parts from reference TRBV15 and TRBJ1-5): DAMVIQNPRYQVTQFGKPVTLSCSQTLNHNVMYWYQQKSSQAPKLLFHYYDKDFNNEADTPDNFQSRRPNTSFCFLDIRSPGLGDTAMYLCATSRTGGNQPQHFGDGTRLSIL.

This rearrangement joins TRBV5-1 to TRBJ1-6, with D uncertain. The CDR3 runs to 15 residues. CDR1 SGHRS and CDR2 YFSETQ come from the germline V gene. Trimming took 0 bases from V and 5 from J, leaving 9 bases between them. For the CDR3, the DNA is TGCGCCAGCAGCTTGGATCAACCAGATAATTCACCCCTCCACTTT. This codes for CASSLDQPDNSPLHF.

The chain employs TRBV29-1 and TRBJ2-7, with D unresolved. CDR1 and CDR2 from the germline V gene are SQVTM and ANQGSEA. The CDR3 has 14 amino acids. V was pared by 4 bases and J by 9 bases, with 22 bases between. In nucleotides, the CDR3 is TGCAGCGTTGCTCAACTTGTGGGTATATGGGTGCAGTACTTC. It is translated as CSVAQLVGIWVQYF.

This clonotype was seen a few times. The V call is TRBV28, the J call TRBJ1-3, with 8 bases fitting TRBD1. The CDR3 length is 15 residues. CDR1 and CDR2 (germline): MDHEN, SYDVKM. The trim removed 3 bases at V and 4 bases at J, leaving 5 bases unmatched. CDR3 amino acids: CASSFQGAYGNTIYF. For the CDR3, the DNA is TGTGCCAGCAGTTTTCAGGGGGCGTACGGAAACACCATATATTTT.

This clonotype was seen a handful of times. A read error may account for a junction end that differs from germline. The CDR3: CARSLVSGYYEQYF. In DNA, the CDR3 is TGTGCCCGCAGCTTAGTGTCCGGGTACTACGAGCAGTACTTC. V gene TRBV11-2 combines with J gene TRBJ2-5; D is ambiguous. The J call may be faulty, since TRBJ2-7 better matches the DNA end. CDR3 length: 14 residues. Germline assignment: CDR1 SGHAT and CDR2 FQNNGV.

The chain joins TRBV6-1 to TRBJ2-5; D is ambiguous. In germline, CDR1 is MNHNS, CDR2 SASEGT. Trimming pared 4 bases from V and 5 bases from J, leaving 11 bases between. This CDR3 region has 13 residues. The CDR3 region has the DNA TGTGCCAGCAGTGCAGGCTTATGGGAGACCCAGTACTTC. This encodes CASSAGLWETQYF.

The V and J genes are TRBV2 and TRBJ1-1, with D unclear. Looked up from germline, CDR1 is SNHLY and CDR2 is FYNNEI. This CDR3 is 12 amino acids long. Trimming shortened V by 6 bases and J by 7 bases, and 12 bases separated the two germline ends. The CDR3 bases are TGTGCCAGCAGCAATCTGGGAGTTGAAGCTTTCTTT. The encoded protein is CASSNLGVEAFF.

The rearrangement links TRBV7-8 to TRBJ1-2; maybe TRBD1 (6 bases). V was pared by 4 bases and J by 8 bases, with 23 bases between. The CDR3 runs to 16 residues. CDR1 SGHVS and CDR2 FQNEAQ come from the germline V gene. This CDR3 is CASSSEGGPGALGYTF. The CDR3 region has the DNA TGTGCCAGCAGCTCCGAGGGTGGTCCAGGGGCGCTCGGCTACACCTTC.

This clonotype was counted only a few times. This chain uses TRBV12-3 or TRBV12-4 with TRBJ2-7, with D perhaps matching TRBD1 (6 bases). Trimming cost V 5 bases and J 4 bases, with 15 bases left between them. CDR3 length: 14 residues. The CDR3 bases are TGTGCCAGCAGTACGGGACATGCTACTTACGAGCAGTACTTC. This gives the protein CASSTGHATYEQYF.

At least ten counts were recorded for this clonotype. The chain joins TRBV7-9 to TRBJ2-3; D is perhaps TRBD2 (5 bases). Trimming left V 1 base short and J 3 bases short, with 5 bases between. The germline V gene encodes CDR1 SEHNR and CDR2 FQNEAQ (reference sequence). This CDR3 spans 13 amino acids. The DNA of the CDR3 is TGTGCCAGCAGCTTAGGGGAGACAGATACGCAGTATTTT. Its translation: CASSLGETDTQYF.

The J gene is TRBJ2-2, the V gene TRBV6-5, with 8 bases lining up with TRBD2. The CDR3 has 14 amino acids. Trimming cost V 2 bases and J 7 bases; bases outside gene matches: 3. Germline V gene lookup returns CDR1 MNHEY and CDR2 SVGAGI. The CDR3: CASSYGSGIGELFF. The CDR3 bases are TGTGCCAGCAGTTACGGTAGCGGGATCGGGGAGCTGTTTTTT.

This clonotype was counted a few times. V is TRBV7-9 and J is TRBJ1-1; D uncertain. Germline V lookup: CDR1 SEHNR, CDR2 FQNEAQ (reference sequence). The CDR3 loop spans 15 amino acids. Trimming shortened V by 5 bases and J by 0 bases, and 13 bases separated the two germline ends. CDR3 nucleotides: TGTGCCAGCAGCCCTACGACCACAGTGAACACTGAAGCTTTCTTT. Protein: CASSPTTTVNTEAFF.

The V gene is TRBV6-1, the J gene TRBJ2-1; TRBD2 matches 12 bases. From germline, CDR1 is MNHNS and CDR2 SASEGT. The ends lost 2 bases at V and 1 base at J; junction bases unmatched: 9. This CDR3 region has 19 residues. Here the CDR3 reads CASSELAGGPLGSYNEQFF. CDR3 sequence (DNA): TGTGCCAGCAGTGAACTAGCGGGAGGGCCTCTGGGATCCTACAATGAGCAGTTCTTC.